The TCR beta chain described here comes from a study of glioma-infiltrating T cells after dendritic cell vaccination (dated by TCRdb to 2016 to 2017). For the wider study: A cohort of roughly 15 glioblastoma patients from Phase I and II dendritic cell vaccination trials was included, of whom 9 were newly diagnosed and 6 had recurrent disease. Autologous tumor lysate-pulsed dendritic cell vaccination was administered to the patients between about 2002 and 2012. The vaccine was prepared from monocyte-derived dendritic cells that were cultured for more than six days with IL-4 and GM-CSF and then pulsed overnight with autologous tumor lysate. Each patient got three intradermal injections of the dendritic cell vaccine, spaced at biweekly intervals, in the arm below the axilla. In glioblastoma patients vaccinated with dendritic cells, deep sequencing of TCR beta CDR3 regions served to measure the amount of tumor-infiltrating lymphocytes and to compare repertoires between tumor and blood. Survival after dendritic cell vaccination was correlated with TCR sequencing metrics such as TIL content and the overlap between tumor and blood repertoires.

V is pruned by 1 base and J by 4 bases, leaving 2 bases of the junction without a gene match. CDR1 LGHNA and CDR2 YNFKEQ are derived from the germline V gene. The CDR3 measures 16 amino acids from cysteine to phenylalanine. The only DNA kept is the CDR3, 48 bases in frame from the first base. What the authors observed across the whole study: The cohort was small and heterogeneous, and full blood and tumor sets were available for few patients, with initial-recurrent tumor pairs available for even fewer patients. TCR clonality showed no direct relationship with survival, which suggests that a diverse polyclonal response may be important. The response model built on TCR overlap across three groups was characterized as speculative, with prospective validation still needed. Longer time to progression and overall survival after dendritic cell vaccination were predicted by higher estimated pretreatment TIL content.

This clone was detected only once. The target of this receptor is not known. Base-call qualities are not available, and no considerably larger clone is one nucleotide away. TCRB CDR3 regions were amplified from 2 to 2.5 ug genomic DNA, or all available DNA if less, using the immunoSEQ assay. The multiplex PCR relied on 60 forward primers for TCR V beta segments and 13 reverse primers for J beta segments. To estimate the number of reads per starting template, synthetic control templates were added to each sample at limiting dilution. The Illumina HiSeq System generated sequencing reads of 87 bp. For the original study's pipeline: PCR and sequencing errors were removed by a nearest neighbor algorithm that merged closely related sequences. TCR overlap was defined as the percentage of unique tumor TCR beta sequences that were also found in the peripheral blood of the same patient. In its TCRdb copy, this immuneACCESS table keeps in-frame sequences only and misses some clones. Where compared with another copy, unresolved V genes explain less than half of these, and the others have no known cause. V, J and clone size were drawn from that table, and D and trimming were deduced from the DNA. This sample has approximately 82,000 clones in its table, and roughly 89% of those were observed once. Of the sample, about 3% is held by the ten largest clones.

To be selected, patients needed enough residual fresh-frozen tumor tissue and more than two years of available survival data. None of the glioblastoma patients carried an isocitrate dehydrogenase mutation, although molecular status otherwise varied. PBMC were collected before vaccination, two weeks after the third vaccination, and at tumor progression when it occurred. The Qiagen DNeasy Blood extraction Kit was used to extract genomic DNA. The sample here was blood, taken before dendritic cell vaccination. The V gene is TRBV4-2 and the J gene is TRBJ2-3, with 13 bases in between that match TRBD2. The source is a human donor with glioblastoma. This receptor carries the CDR3 CASSQGTSGGADTQYF. The nucleotide sequence reads as follows: TGTGCCAGCAGCCAAGGCACTAGCGGGGGGGCAGATACGCAGTATTTT.